A few counts support the clone carrying this TCR beta chain. The data originate from a study of molecular identifiers for immune sequencing clone quantification. From the PCR reads, TCRdb called clonotypes with MiXCR, one entry per CDR3 protein. The sample records about 630,000 distinct CDR3 sequences, roughly 27% being singletons. CDR1 and CDR2 (germline): LGHNA, YSLEER. CDR3 length equals 16 residues. V lost 0 bases to trimming and J lost 6 bases, with 15 bases between them. This receptor was identified in a human donor in good health. Some libraries in this study had Jurkat cell RNA spiked in. Specimen: naive CD8+ T cells from blood, with Jurkat cell RNA spiked in. Subset reported: FACS-sorted CD8+CD4-CCR7+CD45RA+ naive T cells. The gene calls are TRBV4-3 and TRBJ2-1; no clear D. The CDR3 bases are TGCGCCAGCAGCCAAGATCCAAGGGTAGGTGCCAATGAGCAGTTCTTC. Translating it yields CASSQDPRVGANEQFF.